These T cell receptor beta chains were read from a single sample in a study of blood T cell repertoires in COVID-19. Clones were read by immunoSEQ multiplex PCR, and TCRdb kept only the in-frame ones, dropping some. The data hold around 25,000 clones, with roughly 90% observed a single time. The sample consisted of peripheral blood. Receptors were obtained from a woman aged 60-70 years with active COVID-19. Both conserved end residues are part of each CDR3. The D gene is left open where the match is weak. The size of a clone is reported for some rows only, either as once, few or many, or as a class for expanded clones.

clone size: NA; V gene: TRBV10-1; CDR3 length: 14; J gene: TRBJ2-3; D gene: NA; CDR3 protein: CASSEPDSEDTQYF; CDR3 DNA: TGCGCCAGCAGTGAACCAGACTCCGAAGATACGCAGTATTTT
clone size: NA; V gene: TRBV5-1; CDR3 length: 15; J gene: TRBJ2-5; D gene: NA; CDR3 protein: CASSKNTGSQETQYF; CDR3 DNA: TGCGCCAGCAGCAAGAACACAGGGTCACAAGAGACCCAGTACTTC
clone size: NA; V gene: TRBV3-1/TRBV3-2; CDR3 length: 14; J gene: TRBJ2-7; D gene: NA; CDR3 protein: CASSRNGIGSGQYF; CDR3 DNA: TGTGCCAGCAGCCGCAATGGGATCGGGAGTGGGCAGTACTTC
clone size: NA; V gene: TRBV6-2/TRBV6-3; CDR3 length: 13; J gene: TRBJ2-7; D gene: NA; CDR3 protein: CASSRGRDYEQYF; CDR3 DNA: TGTGCCAGTAGCAGGGGTCGAGACTACGAGCAGTACTTC
clone size: NA; V gene: TRBV11-2; CDR3 length: 16; J gene: TRBJ1-3; D gene: TRBD1; CDR3 protein: CASSYSRGRGRNTIYF; CDR3 DNA: TGTGCCAGCAGCTACTCCAGGGGGCGCGGGAGAAACACCATATATTTT
clone size: NA; V gene: TRBV7-9; CDR3 length: 16; J gene: TRBJ2-3; D gene: TRBD2; CDR3 protein: CASSYQGREQADTQYF; CDR3 DNA: TGTGCCAGCAGCTATCAAGGGCGGGAGCAGGCAGATACGCAGTATTTT
clone size: NA; V gene: TRBV28; CDR3 length: 12; J gene: TRBJ1-5; D gene: NA; CDR3 protein: CASTSRDQPQHF; CDR3 DNA: TGTGCCAGCACCAGTCGGGATCAGCCCCAGCATTTT
clone size: NA; V gene: TRBV6-6; CDR3 length: 12; J gene: TRBJ1-2; D gene: NA; CDR3 protein: CASRSGDYGYTF; CDR3 DNA: TGTGCCAGCAGATCGGGGGACTATGGCTACACCTTC
clone size: NA; V gene: TRBV5-1; CDR3 length: 16; J gene: TRBJ2-3; D gene: TRBD2; CDR3 protein: CASSLRLAVDTDTQYF; CDR3 DNA: TGCGCCAGCTCCCTCCGACTAGCGGTGGACACAGATACGCAGTATTTT
clone size: NA; V gene: TRBV6-2/TRBV6-3; CDR3 length: 17; J gene: TRBJ2-1; D gene: TRBD2; CDR3 protein: CASSWTSFPSYGDEQFF; CDR3 DNA: TGTGCCAGCAGCTGGACTAGTTTCCCTTCTTACGGCGATGAGCAGTTCTTC
clone size: NA; V gene: TRBV5-1; CDR3 length: 15; J gene: TRBJ2-3; D gene: TRBD2; CDR3 protein: CASRGTSGYTDTQYF; CDR3 DNA: TGCGCCAGCAGGGGGACTAGCGGATACACAGATACGCAGTATTTT
clone size: once; V gene: TRBV30; CDR3 length: 13; J gene: TRBJ1-1; D gene: NA; CDR3 protein: CAWSLKGNAEAFF; CDR3 DNA: TGTGCCTGGAGTTTAAAGGGGAACGCTGAAGCTTTCTTT
clone size: NA; V gene: TRBV11-2; CDR3 length: 18; J gene: TRBJ2-4; D gene: TRBD2; CDR3 protein: CASSSGLAGPWAKNIQYF; CDR3 DNA: TGTGCCAGCAGCTCGGGACTAGCGGGACCCTGGGCCAAAAACATTCAGTACTTC
clone size: NA; V gene: TRBV11-2; CDR3 length: 15; J gene: TRBJ2-7; D gene: TRBD1; CDR3 protein: CASSLQGQGIGEQYF; CDR3 DNA: TGTGCCAGCAGCCTGCAGGGACAGGGGATTGGCGAGCAGTACTTC
clone size: NA; V gene: TRBV7-8; CDR3 length: 16; J gene: TRBJ1-3; D gene: NA; CDR3 protein: CASSSLQGNSGNTIYF; CDR3 DNA: TGTGCCAGCAGCTCCCTGCAGGGTAACTCTGGAAACACCATATATTTT
clone size: NA; V gene: TRBV9; CDR3 length: 14; J gene: TRBJ1-1; D gene: NA; CDR3 protein: CASSVGGQNTEAFF; CDR3 DNA: TGTGCCAGCAGCGTAGGGGGGCAGAACACTGAAGCTTTCTTT
clone size: NA; V gene: TRBV7-8; CDR3 length: 18; J gene: TRBJ2-7; D gene: TRBD2; CDR3 protein: CASSRGGYSGSGSYEQYF; CDR3 DNA: TGTGCCAGCTCCCGGGGGGGTTATAGCGGGAGCGGCTCCTACGAGCAGTACTTC
clone size: NA; V gene: TRBV28; CDR3 length: 12; J gene: TRBJ1-1; D gene: NA; CDR3 protein: CASSLSTVEAFF; CDR3 DNA: TGTGCCAGCAGTTTATCGACAGTAGAAGCTTTCTTT
clone size: once; V gene: TRBV28; CDR3 length: 13; J gene: TRBJ2-4; D gene: NA; CDR3 protein: CASKARAKNIQYF; CDR3 DNA: TGTGCCAGCAAGGCGAGGGCCAAAAACATTCAGTACTTC
clone size: NA; V gene: TRBV9; CDR3 length: 18; J gene: TRBJ1-2; D gene: NA; CDR3 protein: CASSTSEFPTETIYGYTF; CDR3 DNA: TGTGCCAGCAGCACATCGGAGTTCCCGACCGAAACCATCTATGGCTACACCTTC
clone size: NA; V gene: TRBV18; CDR3 length: 17; J gene: TRBJ2-7; D gene: TRBD1; CDR3 protein: CASSPTPPGQAPYEQYF; CDR3 DNA: TGTGCCAGCTCACCCACACCCCCGGGACAGGCCCCCTACGAGCAGTACTTC
clone size: NA; V gene: TRBV11-2; CDR3 length: 14; J gene: TRBJ2-3; D gene: NA; CDR3 protein: CASSPLSSTDTQYF; CDR3 DNA: TGTGCCAGCAGCCCCCTGTCCTCCACAGATACGCAGTATTTT
clone size: NA; V gene: TRBV4-1; CDR3 length: 16; J gene: TRBJ2-7; D gene: TRBD2; CDR3 protein: CASSLQTSGRPYEQYF; CDR3 DNA: TGCGCCAGCAGCCTGCAGACTAGCGGGAGACCCTACGAGCAGTACTTC
clone size: NA; V gene: TRBV27; CDR3 length: 14; J gene: TRBJ2-7; D gene: NA; CDR3 protein: CASSWAQGLYEQYF; CDR3 DNA: TGTGCCAGCAGTTGGGCACAGGGCCTCTACGAGCAGTACTTC
clone size: NA; V gene: TRBV5-6; CDR3 length: 15; J gene: TRBJ2-5; D gene: TRBD1; CDR3 protein: CASSWTGTHQETQYF; CDR3 DNA: TGTGCCAGCAGCTGGACAGGGACCCACCAAGAGACCCAGTACTTC
clone size: NA; V gene: TRBV5-4; CDR3 length: 12; J gene: TRBJ1-6; D gene: NA; CDR3 protein: CASSSRGSPLHF; CDR3 DNA: TGTGCCAGCAGCTCTCGGGGATCACCCCTCCACTTT
clone size: NA; V gene: TRBV7-9; CDR3 length: 13; J gene: TRBJ2-7; D gene: NA; CDR3 protein: CASSLSPRDEQYF; CDR3 DNA: TGTGCCAGCAGCCTTTCTCCCCGTGACGAGCAGTACTTC
clone size: once; V gene: TRBV28; CDR3 length: 17; J gene: TRBJ2-1; D gene: TRBD2; CDR3 protein: CASSLSKGTSGRDEQFF; CDR3 DNA: TGTGCCAGCAGTTTATCCAAGGGGACTAGCGGGAGAGATGAGCAGTTCTTC
clone size: NA; V gene: TRBV5-1; CDR3 length: 15; J gene: TRBJ2-7; D gene: TRBD1; CDR3 protein: CASSLAGTGEYEQYF; CDR3 DNA: TGCGCCAGCAGCTTGGCCGGGACAGGGGAGTACGAGCAGTACTTC
clone size: NA; V gene: TRBV7-8; CDR3 length: 14; J gene: TRBJ2-7; D gene: NA; CDR3 protein: CASSLGQTIYEQYF; CDR3 DNA: TGTGCCAGCAGCCTCGGACAGACGATCTACGAGCAGTACTTC